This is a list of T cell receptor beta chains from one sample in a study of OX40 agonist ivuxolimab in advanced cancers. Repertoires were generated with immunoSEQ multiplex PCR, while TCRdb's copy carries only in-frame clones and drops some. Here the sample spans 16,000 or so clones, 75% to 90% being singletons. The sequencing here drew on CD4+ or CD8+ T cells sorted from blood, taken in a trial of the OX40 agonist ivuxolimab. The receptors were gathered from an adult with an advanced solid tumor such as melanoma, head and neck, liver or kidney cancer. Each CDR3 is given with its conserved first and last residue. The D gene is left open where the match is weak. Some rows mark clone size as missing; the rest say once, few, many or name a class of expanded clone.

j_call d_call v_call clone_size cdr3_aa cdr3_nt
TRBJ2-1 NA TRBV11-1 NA CASSLVWVPQPYNEQFF TGTGCCAGCAGCTTAGTCTGGGTACCCCAGCCATACAATGAGCAGTTCTTC
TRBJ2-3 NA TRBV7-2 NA CASSLAPPGDTQYF TGTGCCAGCAGCTTAGCGCCGCCGGGGGATACGCAGTATTTT
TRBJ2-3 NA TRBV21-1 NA CASSKGSVSTDTQYF TGTGCCAGCAGCAAAGGTAGCGTCAGCACAGATACGCAGTATTTT
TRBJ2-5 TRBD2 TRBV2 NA CASSVAGGSLETQYF TGTGCCAGCAGTGTAGCGGGAGGGTCTCTGGAGACCCAGTACTTC
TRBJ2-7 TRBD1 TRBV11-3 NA CASSLEDRGEQYF TGTGCCAGCAGCTTGGAGGACAGGGGCGAGCAGTACTTC
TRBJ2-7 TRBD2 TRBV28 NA CASSTGTSGYEQYF TGTGCCAGCAGCACCGGGACTAGCGGATACGAGCAGTACTTC
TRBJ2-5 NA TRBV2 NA CASSVGPEETQYF TGTGCCAGCAGTGTCGGACCCGAGGAGACCCAGTACTTC
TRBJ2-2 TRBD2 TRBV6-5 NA CASSYTGSGTGELFF TGTGCCAGCAGTTACACCGGTAGCGGGACCGGGGAGCTGTTTTTT
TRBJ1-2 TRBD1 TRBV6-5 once CASRNRGQGNYGYTF TGTGCCAGCAGGAACCGAGGACAGGGAAACTATGGCTACACCTTC
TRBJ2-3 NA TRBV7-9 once CASSSQADTQYF TGTGCCAGCAGCTCGCAGGCTGATACGCAGTATTTT
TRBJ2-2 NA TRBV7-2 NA CASRSGTGRTGELFF TGTGCCAGCAGGAGCGGGACAGGACGTACCGGGGAGCTGTTTTTT
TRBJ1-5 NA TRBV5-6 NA CASSDSRQGTNQPQHF TGTGCCAGCAGCGATTCTAGGCAGGGCACAAATCAGCCCCAGCATTTT
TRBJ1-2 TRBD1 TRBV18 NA CASSPPGQWDYGYTF TGTGCCAGCTCACCTCCGGGACAGTGGGACTATGGCTACACCTTC
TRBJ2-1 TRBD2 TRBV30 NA CARGTSGRNEQFF TGTGCCCGGGGGACTAGCGGGAGAAATGAGCAGTTCTTC
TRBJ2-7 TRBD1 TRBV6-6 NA CASSVGQDGEQYF TGTGCCAGCAGCGTAGGACAGGACGGCGAGCAGTACTTC
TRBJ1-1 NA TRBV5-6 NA CASSFGQATEAFF TGTGCCAGCAGCTTCGGGCAGGCAACCGAAGCTTTCTTT
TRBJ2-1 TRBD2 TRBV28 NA CASSSGASGRVEQFF TGTGCCAGCAGTTCCGGGGCTAGCGGGAGAGTTGAGCAGTTCTTC
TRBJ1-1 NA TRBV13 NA CASSLGGTRNTEAFF TGTGCCAGCAGCTTAGGAGGGACTCGGAACACTGAAGCTTTCTTT
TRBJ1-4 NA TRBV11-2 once CASSLDRPGEKLFF TGTGCCAGCAGCTTAGATAGGCCGGGTGAAAAACTGTTTTTT
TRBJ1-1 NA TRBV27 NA CASRLRGGARTEAFF TGTGCCAGCAGATTGCGTGGGGGGGCGCGCACTGAAGCTTTCTTT
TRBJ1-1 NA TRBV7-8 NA CASSLVDIEGVTFF TGTGCCAGCAGCTTAGTTGATATTGAGGGGGTAACTTTCTTT
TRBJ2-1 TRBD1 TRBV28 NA CASSHRQGAVGFASSYNEQFF TGTGCCAGCAGTCACCGCCAGGGGGCCGTTGGTTTTGCGAGCTCCTACAATGAGCAGTTCTTC
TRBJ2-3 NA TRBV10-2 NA CASMRLGTDTQYF TGCGCCAGCATGAGACTAGGCACAGATACGCAGTATTTT